Listed here are 12 T cell receptor beta chains from one sample, sequenced in a study of cytomegalovirus exposure and HLA in healthy donors. In the PCR, 60 Vbeta and 13 Jbeta primers were used. Only in-frame clones appear in the TCRdb table, and some are missing; sequencing was by immunoSEQ multiplex PCR. The sample lists roughly 200,000 clones, about 12% occurring once. The sequenced sample consisted of PBMCs. The receptors stem from a man aged 50 to 60 in good health and CMV-seropositive.

In its sample, this clone was seen a few times. This chain links TRBV7-9 with TRBJ1-2; TRBD1 matches at 8 bases. The CDR3 is 15 residues long. With 5 bases clipped from V and 4 bases from J, the junction kept 9 bases outside the gene matches. CDR1 and CDR2 (germline): SEHNR, FQNEAQ (reference sequence). The CDR3 loop reads CASSPGWTGTYGYTF. CDR3 nucleotides: TGTGCCAGCAGCCCAGGCTGGACAGGGACCTATGGCTACACCTTC.

The DNA of the CDR3 is TGCGCCAGCAGCTTCCCCGGACTAGCGGGGATTCAAAATGAGCAGTTCTTC. This encodes CASSFPGLAGIQNEQFF. This chain links TRBV5-1 with TRBJ2-1, with 12 nucleotides matching TRBD2. CDR1 is SGHRS and CDR2 is YFSETQ in the germline V gene. The length of the CDR3 is 17 residues. J lost 7 bases, V lost 2 bases, and 10 bases had no gene match.

This clone was detected once. Its ends do not fully match the called genes, so a read error is possible. The chain links TRBV5-4 to TRBJ2-2; a possible D gene is TRBD2 (5 bases). The CDR3 has 13 amino acids. Germline CDR1 reads SGHNT; CDR2 reads YYREEE (reference sequence). Here the CDR3 reads CASSLVSERDLFF. The CDR3 nucleotides are TGTGCCAGCAGCTTGGTGAGCGAGAGGGATCTGTTTTTT.

This clone has only a few counts. The chain joins TRBV28 to TRBJ1-5; D possibly corresponds to TRBD1 (5 bases). CDR3 length equals 16 residues. Between the trimmed V and J ends, which lost 3 bases and 0 bases, there was a span of 12 bases. Germline loops: CDR1 MDHEN, CDR2 SYDVKM. The CDR3 DNA reads as TGTGCCAGCAGTTTCGCTCAGGGCTTTAGCAATCAGCCCCAGCATTTT. Its protein is CASSFAQGFSNQPQHF.

This clone was seen a few times. The chain's CDR3 is CASSTPGQGNEQYF. CDR3 coding DNA: TGTGCCAGCAGTACTCCGGGACAGGGGAACGAGCAGTACTTC. The V gene is TRBV6-6, the J gene TRBJ2-7, with 10 bases that match TRBD1. CDR3 length equals 14 residues. The germline CDR1 and CDR2 sequences are MNHNY and SVGAGI (reference sequence). Germline trimming cut 5 bases from V and 5 bases from J; bases unmatched to any gene: 6.

The rearrangement joins TRBV9 to TRBJ1-3; D is perhaps TRBD1 (6 bases). This CDR3 region has 17 residues. CDR1 is SGDLS and CDR2 is YYNGEE in the germline V gene. The V gene lost 0 bases and the J gene lost 3 bases, with 16 bases spanning the gap. The CDR3, as DNA: TGTGCCAGCAGCGTAGCCCACCCAGGGGTTAATGGAAACACCATATATTTT. Its translation: CASSVAHPGVNGNTIYF.

This clone was detected a few times. This sequence joins TRBV10-2 and TRBJ1-1; 7 bases line up with TRBD1. Germline CDR1 WSHSY, CDR2 SAAADI. The junction had 6 bases not matched to a gene; V was cut back by 5 bases and J by 3 bases. There are 14 residues in the CDR3. For the CDR3, the DNA is TGCGCCAGCAGTAGGGACAGTCAGGACACTGAAGCTTTCTTT. It translates to CASSRDSQDTEAFF.

The rearrangement links TRBV9 to TRBJ2-5; 11 bases map to TRBD2. Germline CDR1 is SGDLS and CDR2 is YYNGEE. J was trimmed by 4 bases and V by 3 bases; bases with no gene match: 8. This CDR3 is 16 amino acids long. The CDR3 DNA is TGTGCCAGCAGCGCTAGCGGGGGGCAGAATGGAGAGACCCAGTACTTC. Translated, it gives CASSASGGQNGETQYF.

In this sample, this clone turned up a few times. The chain combines TRBV13 with TRBJ1-2; 11 bases match TRBD1. The J segment lost 4 bases and the V segment lost 5 bases, leaving 6 bases of the junction unmatched. Germline CDR1 PRHDT, CDR2 FYEKMQ (reference sequence). This CDR3 is 15 amino acids long. The CDR3 sequence is CASSPGQGVFYGYTF. The CDR3 DNA follows: TGTGCCAGCAGCCCGGGACAGGGGGTTTTCTATGGCTACACCTTC.

This chain joins TRBV6-5 and TRBJ2-3; D is perhaps TRBD2 (5 bases). CDR1 and CDR2 (germline): MNHEY, SVGAGI. This CDR3 is 15 amino acids long. Trimming pared 5 bases from V and 1 base from J, leaving 13 bases between. CDR3 DNA: TGTGCCAGCAGTGGAAGGACTGCGGGCACAGATACGCAGTATTTT. Protein: CASSGRTAGTDTQYF.

CDR3 sequence reads: CASSIQAVDRELHTEAFF. As DNA, the CDR3 is TGTGCCAGCAGCATCCAAGCCGTGGACAGGGAATTGCACACTGAAGCTTTCTTT. This chain joins TRBV21-1 and TRBJ1-1; the D call of TRBD1 is as the table states it, not checked on the DNA. TRBV21-1 is deemed a pseudogene. The CDR3 totals 18 residues.

This clone has a handful of counts. The chain carries TRBV7-9 and TRBJ1-5; D ambiguous. Germline V gene sequence: CDR1 SEHNR, CDR2 FQNEAQ (reference sequence). The V and J ends lost 5 bases and 3 bases respectively, with 11 bases between them. CDR3 length: 14 residues. The chain's CDR3 is CASSTLGPNQPQHF. As DNA, the CDR3 is TGTGCCAGCAGCACCCTGGGCCCCAATCAGCCCCAGCATTTT.